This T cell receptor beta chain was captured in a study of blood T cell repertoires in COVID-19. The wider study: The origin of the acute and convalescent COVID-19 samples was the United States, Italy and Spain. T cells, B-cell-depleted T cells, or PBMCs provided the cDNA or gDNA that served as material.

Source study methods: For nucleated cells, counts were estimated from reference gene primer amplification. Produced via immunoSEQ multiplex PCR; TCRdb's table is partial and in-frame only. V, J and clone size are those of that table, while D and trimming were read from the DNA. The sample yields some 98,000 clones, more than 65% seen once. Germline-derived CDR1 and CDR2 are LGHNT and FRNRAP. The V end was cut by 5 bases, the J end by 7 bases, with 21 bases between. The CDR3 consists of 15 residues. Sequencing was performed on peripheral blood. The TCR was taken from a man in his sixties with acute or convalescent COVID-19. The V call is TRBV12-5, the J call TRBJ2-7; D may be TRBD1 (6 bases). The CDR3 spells CASGIRTARVGEQYF. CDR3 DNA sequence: TGTGCTAGTGGTATCCGGACAGCCCGGGTCGGAGAGCAGTACTTC.